What follows are 32 T cell receptor beta chains derived from one specimen sequenced in a study of blood T cell repertoires in COVID-19. Produced via immunoSEQ multiplex PCR; TCRdb's table is partial and in-frame only. The sample has over 250,000 clones; 75% to 90% are singletons. Input material: peripheral blood. The receptors originated from a woman between 50 and 59 years old with COVID-19, enrolled during active disease.

V and J are TRBV5-1 and TRBJ2-7; D remains unclear. V shed 0 bases and J shed 4 bases, with 5 bases lying between them. The CDR3 has 12 residues. Germline V CDR1 and CDR2: SGHRS, YFSETQ. As DNA, the CDR3 is TGCGCCAGCAGCTTGGGTCAGTACGAGCAGTACTTC. This translates into CASSLGQYEQYF.

The rearrangement links TRBV5-1 to TRBJ2-7, with 8 bases fitting TRBD1. This CDR3 has 15 residues. The germline gives CDR1 SGHRS, CDR2 YFSETQ. V shed 1 base, J shed 0 bases, and the junction held 3 bases outside the gene matches. The CDR3 coding sequence is TGCGCCAGCAGCTTGTGGCAGGGGGCCTCCTACGAGCAGTACTTC. Translating gives CASSLWQGASYEQYF.

The V and J genes are TRBV12-3 or TRBV12-4 and TRBJ2-7; D unresolved. The CDR3 extends over 12 amino acids. Trimming stripped 2 bases from V and 3 bases from J, with 5 bases between. CDR3 amino acids: CASSLNLYEQYF. The CDR3 nucleotides read TGTGCCAGCAGTTTAAATCTCTACGAGCAGTACTTC.

The chain has TRBV3-1 (or the pseudogene TRBV3-2) and TRBJ2-1; 11 bases align to TRBD2. The CDR3 has 17 amino acids. With 2 bases clipped from V and 6 bases from J, the junction kept 9 bases outside the gene matches. Germline-derived CDR1 and CDR2 are LGHDT and YNNKEL (reference sequence). The CDR3 region is CASSQFLLAGARNEQFF. CDR3 nucleotides: TGTGCCAGCAGCCAATTTTTACTAGCGGGAGCTCGCAATGAGCAGTTCTTC.

This clone was seen only once. V is TRBV7-2 and J is TRBJ1-4; D possibly corresponds to TRBD1 (6 bases). Germline V gives CDR1 SGHTA, CDR2 FQGNSA. Trimming shortened V by 5 bases and J by 2 bases, and 15 bases separated the two germline ends. The CDR3 spans 16 residues. The CDR3 DNA follows: TGTGCCAGCAGCCCCCGGGGGGGCCGGACTAATGAAAAACTGTTTTTT. Its translation is CASSPRGGRTNEKLFF.

This rearrangement joins TRBV18 to TRBJ2-3, with 13 nucleotides matching TRBD2. The CDR3 length is 20 residues. J was trimmed by 0 bases and V by 3 bases; bases with no gene match: 12. Germline-derived CDR1 and CDR2 are KGHSH and LQKENI. The CDR3 region has the DNA TGTGCCAGCTCACCGAGGGACCGGAAACTAGCGGGGGGGAGCACAGATACGCAGTATTTT. Translation gives CASSPRDRKLAGGSTDTQYF.

There are a few counts of this clone. The V gene is TRBV25-1, the J gene TRBJ2-7, with D hard to call. The CDR3 runs 15 residues. V was cut by 0 bases and J by 0 bases, with 9 bases left in between. CDR1 is MGHDK and CDR2 is SYGVNS in the germline V gene. The CDR3 region is CASSEYQYGSYEQYF. In DNA form, the CDR3 reads TGTGCCAGCAGTGAATATCAATACGGCTCCTACGAGCAGTACTTC.

The rearrangement links TRBV24-1 to TRBJ2-3, with 9 bases lining up with TRBD1. Germline V gives CDR1 KGHDR, CDR2 SFDVKD. V gave up 10 bases and J gave up 4 bases; unmatched junction bases: 5. The CDR3 is 13 residues long. CDR3 nucleotide sequence: TGTGCCACGCGACAGGGGGGTGCAGATACGCAGTATTTT. It is translated as CATRQGGADTQYF.

V usage is TRBV6-4 and J usage is TRBJ1-2; 8 bases agree with TRBD1. The CDR3 covers 13 residues. Unmatched junction bases numbered 6, after V lost 4 bases and J lost 8 bases. From germline, CDR1 is MRHNA and CDR2 SNTAGT. The CDR3 sequence: CASSVGQGFGYTF. In DNA form, the CDR3 reads TGTGCCAGCAGTGTTGGACAGGGATTCGGCTACACCTTC.

The chain employs TRBV7-8 and TRBJ2-7, with D tentatively TRBD1 (5 bases). CDR3 length: 11 amino acids. In germline, CDR1 is SGHVS, CDR2 FQNEAQ. V lost 1 base and J 9 bases, leaving 7 bases between the germline ends. The CDR3, as DNA: TGTGCCAGCAGCTTAGTGCAGGGGCAGTACTTC. It is translated as CASSLVQGQYF.

The chain recombines TRBV4-2 with TRBJ2-5; perhaps TRBD1 as D (6 bases). Trimming shortened V by 3 bases and J by 4 bases, and 12 bases separated the two germline ends. Germline V gene sequence: CDR1 LGHNA, CDR2 YNFKEQ. CDR3 length: 14 amino acids. In DNA form, the CDR3 reads TGTGCCAGCAGCCACGGACAGCCACCAGAGACCCAGTACTTC. It codes for CASSHGQPPETQYF.

The chain combines TRBV6-5 with TRBJ1-2; 7 nucleotides line up with TRBD1. Looked up from germline, CDR1 is MNHEY and CDR2 is SVGAGI. The CDR3 sequence is 15 residues long. J lost 6 bases, V lost 5 bases, and 12 bases had no gene match. CDR3: CASSPAAGGPNGYTF. CDR3 nucleotide sequence: TGTGCCAGCAGTCCCGCGGCAGGGGGTCCGAATGGCTACACCTTC.

The chain is built from TRBV19 and TRBJ1-1; possible D gene TRBD1, 5 bases. This CDR3 has 14 amino acids. Trimming stripped 9 bases from V and 5 bases from J, with 19 bases between. Germline CDR1 and CDR2: LNHDA and SQIVND (reference sequence). CDR3 protein: CASRGGAKRTEAFF. CDR3 DNA sequence: TGTGCCAGCCGGGGGGGAGCCAAGAGGACTGAAGCTTTCTTT.

The chain has TRBV5-1 and TRBJ2-5, with D perhaps matching TRBD2 (6 bases). Germline CDR1 SGHRS, CDR2 YFSETQ. Trimming took off 0 bases at V and 1 base at J, with 13 bases between the two ends. The CDR3 totals 16 residues. Written as DNA, the CDR3 is TGCGCCAGCAGCTTGGCCGGAGGGTCCTCCCAAGAGACCCAGTACTTC. This codes for CASSLAGGSSQETQYF.

The rearrangement joins TRBV5-4 to TRBJ2-5; 7 bases map to TRBD2. The germline V gene has CDR1 SGHNT and CDR2 YYREEE (reference sequence). V lost 6 bases and J lost 5; bases outside the gene matches: 13. The CDR3 totals 15 residues. This CDR3 is CASKREGLAVETQYF. The CDR3 DNA sequence: TGTGCCAGCAAGAGGGAGGGACTTGCGGTGGAGACCCAGTACTTC.

The chain links TRBV29-1 to TRBJ1-1; 9 nucleotides line up with TRBD1. V was pared by 3 bases and J by 10 bases, with 6 bases of the junction left unmatched. This CDR3 is 12 amino acids long. The germline CDR1 and CDR2 sequences are SQVTM and ANQGSEA. The CDR3: CSVDGTGTGAFF. The CDR3 DNA follows: TGCAGCGTTGACGGGACAGGGACCGGAGCTTTCTTT.

The chain combines TRBV6-5 with TRBJ1-2; D is undetermined. From germline, CDR1 is MNHEY and CDR2 SVGAGI. With 10 bases removed from V and 0 bases from J, the gap between germline ends came to 15 bases. The CDR3 loop spans 14 amino acids. The CDR3 DNA reads as TGTGCCACTCGCGCGGGCGCAGCTAACTATGGCTACACCTTC. Protein: CATRAGAANYGYTF.

This chain connects TRBV29-1 to TRBJ1-1; weak D call: TRBD1 (5 bases). CDR3 length: 16 amino acids. Trimming removed 0 bases from V and 0 bases from J, with 14 bases in between. The germline gives CDR1 SQVTM, CDR2 ANQGSEA. CDR3 residues: CSVEDTTAYMNTEAFF. The CDR3 coding sequence is TGCAGCGTTGAAGATACGACAGCTTACATGAACACTGAAGCTTTCTTT.

The CDR3 region is CATSDSDSGHNQPQHF. In nucleotides, the CDR3 is TGTGCCACCAGTGATTCGGACAGCGGTCACAATCAGCCCCAGCATTTT. The J gene is TRBJ1-5, the V gene TRBV24-1, with D maybe TRBD1 (6 bases). The CDR3 loop spans 16 amino acids. The germline V gene encodes CDR1 KGHDR and CDR2 SFDVKD. Trimming took 2 bases from V and 3 from J, leaving 13 bases between them.

This rearrangement joins TRBV5-4 to TRBJ2-3; 7 bases are shared with TRBD1. The CDR3 has 15 residues. With 4 bases clipped from V and 3 bases from J, the junction kept 8 bases outside the gene matches. The germline V gene has CDR1 SGHNT and CDR2 YYREEE (reference sequence). The CDR3 region is CASSQGQVQTDTQYF. CDR3 coding DNA: TGTGCCAGCAGCCAAGGACAGGTGCAGACAGATACGCAGTATTTT.

V is TRBV5-1 and J is TRBJ1-1, with 7 bases identical to TRBD1. Losses at the gene ends were 5 bases for V and 0 bases for J; bases not matched to a gene: 1. Germline V gives CDR1 SGHRS, CDR2 YFSETQ. This CDR3 comprises 13 residues. CDR3: CASRGQLNTEAFF. In nucleotides, the CDR3 is TGCGCCAGCAGGGGACAGCTGAACACTGAAGCTTTCTTT.

This chain joins TRBV14 and TRBJ1-4; 9 positions match TRBD1. Germline loops: CDR1 SGHDN, CDR2 FVKESK. Trimming removed 9 bases from V and 5 bases from J; junction bases left unmatched: 10. This CDR3 contains 15 residues. The CDR3 protein is CARVTGGASNEKLFF. DNA for the CDR3: TGTGCCAGGGTTACAGGGGGCGCATCAAATGAAAAACTGTTTTTT.

The rearrangement uses TRBV5-6 and TRBJ1-2; D is uncertain. The CDR3 contains 14 residues. Germline V gene lookup returns CDR1 SGHDT and CDR2 YYEEEE. V shed 4 bases and J shed 4 bases, with 14 bases lying between them. The CDR3 region is CASSQGTALYGYTF. CDR3 in DNA: TGTGCCAGCAGCCAAGGAACAGCCCTCTATGGCTACACCTTC.

This chain uses TRBV7-2 with TRBJ2-5; D remains unclear. From germline, CDR1 is SGHTA and CDR2 FQGNSA. This CDR3 is built from 16 residues. Trimming pared 1 base from V and 2 bases from J, leaving 14 bases between. The CDR3 nucleotides are TGTGCCAGCAGCTTAGTGGGTTATCGGGTTCAAGAGACCCAGTACTTC. Protein product: CASSLVGYRVQETQYF. The full variable domain, its missing parts supplied by reference TRBV7-2 and TRBJ2-5, is GAGVSQSPSNKVTEKGKDVELRCDPISGHTALYWYRQSLGQGLEFLIYFQGNSAPDKSGLPSDRFSAERTGGSVSTLTIQRTQQEDSAVYLCASSLVGYRVQETQYFGPGTRLLVL.

This clone was observed a handful of times. The chain uses TRBV18 and TRBJ1-1; the match to TRBD1 covers 7 bases. The CDR3 totals 13 residues. Germline values: CDR1 KGHSH, CDR2 LQKENI. V trimming: 5 bases; J trimming: 8 bases; junction bases outside the gene matches: 8. The CDR3 DNA follows: TGTGCCAGCTCATACCAAGGACAGGAGGAAGCTTTCTTT. This gives the protein CASSYQGQEEAFF.

The chain is built from TRBV18 and TRBJ2-7; tentative D call: TRBD1 (6 bases). Trimming removed 3 bases from V and 1 base from J, with 13 bases in between. The CDR3 has 15 residues. Germline loops: CDR1 KGHSH, CDR2 LQKENI. CDR3 protein: CASSPRQAGSYEQYF. CDR3 nucleotides: TGTGCCAGCTCACCCCGACAGGCCGGGTCCTACGAGCAGTACTTC.

V gene TRBV5-5 combines with J gene TRBJ1-1; no definite D call. There are 14 residues in the CDR3. CDR1 and CDR2 (germline): SGHKS, YYEKEE (reference sequence). The ends were cut back, 0 bases at V and 0 bases at J, with 6 bases in the middle. The CDR3 coding sequence is TGTGCCAGCAGCTTGGCACAGTTGAACACTGAAGCTTTCTTT. Its translation: CASSLAQLNTEAFF.

The chain links TRBV6-4 to TRBJ1-3, with D unresolved. Trimming removed 10 bases at V and 1 base at J, with 17 bases between. CDR1 is MRHNA and CDR2 is SNTAGT in the germline V gene. This CDR3 spans 15 amino acids. For the CDR3, the DNA is TGTGCCACCCCCGGGAAGACTCTTTCTGGAAACACCATATATTTT. This encodes CATPGKTLSGNTIYF.

The genes are TRBV27 and TRBJ2-3; D call uncertain. Between the trimmed V and J ends, which lost 0 bases and 5 bases, there was a span of 9 bases. The CDR3 is 14 residues long. Germline lookup yields CDR1 MNHEY and CDR2 SMNVEV (reference sequence). CDR3 sequence: CASSLSSSGDTQYF. CDR3 nucleotide sequence: TGTGCCAGCAGTTTATCTAGCTCGGGAGATACGCAGTATTTT.

This clone was counted once. The chain uses TRBV6-5 and TRBJ1-1; TRBD1 matches at 10 bases. Per germline, CDR1 MNHEY and CDR2 SVGAGI. Germline trimming cut 2 bases from V and 11 bases from J; bases unmatched to any gene: 2. The CDR3 contains 12 residues. The DNA of the CDR3 is TGTGCCAGCAGTTACCCGGGACAGGGGGCTTTCTTT. This translates into CASSYPGQGAFF.

The genes are TRBV7-9 and TRBJ1-4; 7 bases align to TRBD1. The V gene's germline CDR1 is SEHNR and CDR2 FQNEAQ (reference sequence). The CDR3 consists of 16 residues. V trimming: 2 bases; J trimming: 4 bases; junction bases outside the gene matches: 7. The CDR3 DNA reads as TGTGCCAGCAGCTTAATTTGGGACAGAGATAATGAAAAACTGTTTTTT. It specifies CASSLIWDRDNEKLFF. The variable domain in full, with the rest retrieved from reference TRBV7-9 and TRBJ1-4, is DTGVSQNPRHKITKRGQNVTFRCDPISEHNRLYWYRQTLGQGPEFLTYFQNEAQLEKSRLLSDRFSAERPKGSFSTLEIQRTEQGDSAMYLCASSLIWDRDNEKLFFGSGTQLSVL.

The chain employs TRBV6-2 or TRBV6-3 and TRBJ2-1, with D maybe TRBD2 (6 bases). V was cut by 5 bases and J by 6 bases, with 23 bases left in between. The CDR3 spans 17 residues. CDR1 and CDR2 (germline): MNHEY, SVGEGT. The CDR3 sequence: CASSNPSSALRGNEQFF. DNA for the CDR3: TGTGCCAGCAGTAACCCTTCTAGCGCCTTAAGGGGCAATGAGCAGTTCTTC.